This entry features one TCR beta chain sequence. Enrollees, about 18 to 89 years old, lived in approximately 25 US areas. Participants' own reports of clinical history determined their cohort assignment. Original data processing: Reference gene primer amplification yielded estimated nucleated cell counts. TCRdb keeps only in-frame clones here, not all; method: immunoSEQ multiplex PCR. The V and J calls and clone size are taken from that table; D and trimming were inferred from the DNA. The sample has approximately 220,000 clones; 89% are singletons. The sample belongs to a study of blood T cell repertoires in COVID-19. Germline values: CDR1 SGHTA, CDR2 FQGNSA. Trimming left V 1 base short and J 0 bases short, with 10 bases between. The CDR3 is 15 amino acids.

The gene calls are TRBV7-2 and TRBJ2-7; tentative D call: TRBD1 (6 bases). The receptor comes from a woman aged 30 to 39 with acute COVID-19. The sequenced material came from PBMCs or T cells enriched from blood (not recorded which). The CDR3 sequence: CASSLGGTSSYEQYF. In DNA, the CDR3 is TGTGCCAGCAGCTTAGGAGGGACATCCTCCTACGAGCAGTACTTC.